This T cell receptor beta chain was observed in a study of human T cells and chemical hapten exposure (dated by TCRdb to about 2021). In terms of the full investigation: For sensitization, 2% DPC in acetone was applied to a 2 cm by 2 cm area of upper inner arm skin. Throughout the study period of 20 to 30 weeks, patients also received therapeutic DPC doses to the scalp every week. Patch testing was done on the upper back using Finn chambers containing 0.01% DPC, and results were scored after 6 days according to International Contact Dermatitis Research Group standards. Blood samples were taken from patients before sensitization (week 0) and at 2, 6 and about 24 weeks after DPC sensitization. This study followed changes in the peripheral blood TCR repertoire in vivo during primary and secondary sensitization of alopecia patients to the hapten diphenylcyclopropenone (DPC). The mostly female patient cohort included alopecia areata with under or over 50% scalp involvement, alopecia totalis and alopecia universalis. The libraries were sequenced as a pool, and the TCR yield per sample differed mostly because of small variations in library volumes within the pool. Blood for TCR sequencing was provided by twenty-nine alopecia patients at one to four time points (pre-sensitization, 2, 6 and 24 weeks).

Broader findings and caveats from the paper: No change with DPC sensitization was found in the number of TCRs above 1 in 1000 frequency, and no evidence of global repertoire structure alterations was found. A positive correlation was found between the number of PT1 expanded TCRs and patch test score, with significance reached at thresholds 8, 16 and 32 but not 4. Compared with pre-sensitization or healthy control sets, expanded TCRs formed significantly more large CDR3 similarity clusters, which is consistent with antigen-driven responses. Because every patient had alopecia, a presumed autoimmune disease, the patients' immune response might differ from that of healthy individuals. After repeated subsampling, changes were observed in the strength of the expansion versus patch-test correlation and in the threshold at which the correlation became significant.

The library was generated by RACE. TCRdb names NextSeq 500 as the instrument used. During library preparation, unique molecular identifiers were attached to individual cDNA molecules so that TCRs could be counted quantitatively and reproducibly. Both TCR alpha and TCR beta chains were sequenced from each blood RNA sample. As for the original processing: Samples had a median of roughly 87,000 TCRs, with a range from roughly 23,224 to 700,000. V, J and CDR3 annotation of the TCR reads was carried out using the Decombinator software suite. For PS versus PT1 abundance plots, all samples were subsampled to the same number of TCRs (28,000). Expanded TCRs were defined as absent before sensitization and observed at least eight times at the 2-week time point. In TCRdb, the public reads were trimmed at Q25 with fastp and aligned with MiXCR, with productive beta chains retained. CDR3 protein duplicates are merged, each entry listing the most common genes and DNA. These V and J calls rely on TCRdb rather than the paper's analysis. Within this sample are about 180,000 distinct CDR3 sequences, with under 35% of them counted one time only. The ten largest account for just under 3% of the sample.

This clonotype turned up a few times. The specificity of this receptor is unknown. No base-level quality is on record; no much larger clone is a single base apart. According to the germline V gene (reference sequence), CDR1 reads SEHNR and CDR2 reads FQNEAQ. The CDR3 numbers 19 residues from cysteine through phenylalanine. The only DNA kept is the CDR3, 57 bases in frame from the first base. The V and J ends are trimmed by 0 bases and 0 bases, leaving 15 bases between them. The sample's time point label, decoded: pre-sensitization, week 0. This specimen's treatment or condition label, interpreted: therapeutic diphenylcyclopropenone sensitization with weekly scalp DPC. Blood at each patch-test visit was drawn before the patch test was applied. Patients were considered eligible if aged 18 to 70, diagnosed with alopecia and deemed suitable for DPC therapy, and patients were excluded if pregnant. Total RNA was isolated from unfractionated whole blood collected in Tempus Blood RNA tubes.

The chain is made from TRBV7-9 and TRBJ2-6, and TRBD2 may be the D gene, going by 6 matching bases. The source is a woman aged 25 to 39 with alopecia areata. Some clones in this sample may be carry-over from other donors' samples. The sample here was whole blood, taken in connection with sensitization to the hapten diphenylcyclopropenone (DPC). The DNA reads TGTGCCAGCAGCTTAGCGTCGGGGGTTGGGGGCTCTGGGGCCAACGTCCTGACTTTC. This gives the protein CASSLASGVGGSGANVLTF.